Listed below are T cell receptor beta chains from one sample, sequenced in a study of T-cell memory formation after mild COVID-19. In TCRdb, the 5' RACE reads were re-called with MiXCR into one record per CDR3 protein. The sample carries around 200,000 distinct CDR3 sequences, roughly 23% recorded once. The specimen sequenced was PBMCs or a T cell subset sorted from them (not recorded which). These receptors were collected from an adult woman who had mild COVID-19 (a few samples of this study predate the infection). Cell type and time point are not known. Each CDR3 is given with its conserved first and last residue. A D gene is named only where the DNA matches it firmly. Clone sizes are given selectively: once, few, many, or a class where the clone is expanded.

V	J	size	D	DNA	CDR3
TRBV9	TRBJ2-7	-	-	TGTGCCAGCAGCGTAGGGGGGCTCGAGCACGAGCAGTACTTC	CASSVGGLEHEQYF
TRBV12-3/TRBV12-4	TRBJ1-1	few	TRBD1	TGTGCCAGCAGTCCTTGGGACAGAGGGGCTTTCTTT	CASSPWDRGAFF
TRBV9	TRBJ2-7	few	-	TGTGCCAGCAGCGTAGGAGGGGGGGCCTACGAGCAGTACTTC	CASSVGGGAYEQYF
TRBV29-1	TRBJ1-1	-	TRBD1	TGCAGCGTGCCGGGGGTGGACAGGGCAGGGACTGAAGCTTTCTTT	CSVPGVDRAGTEAFF
TRBV12-3/TRBV12-4	TRBJ2-2	few	-	TGTGCCAGCAGAACTACAGGAACCGGGGAGCTGTTTTTT	CASRTTGTGELFF
TRBV7-9	TRBJ1-4	-	TRBD1	TGTGCCAGCAGTCCAGGGGGCAACAATGAAAAACTGTTTTTT	CASSPGGNNEKLFF
TRBV12-3/TRBV12-4	TRBJ2-7	few	TRBD2	TGTGCCAGCAGCCCCTATAGCGGGAGCAAGCGCTACGAGCAGTACTTC	CASSPYSGSKRYEQYF
TRBV24-1	TRBJ2-2	-	-	TGTGCCACCACAGGGAACGGACCCGGGGAGCTGTTTTTT	CATTGNGPGELFF
TRBV7-8	TRBJ1-2	many	TRBD1	TGTGCCAGCAGCTTATCGACAGGGACTTACTATGGCTACACCTTC	CASSLSTGTYYGYTF
TRBV20-1	TRBJ2-3	-	-	TGCAGTGCTCCCGGGACCGACACAGATACGCAGTATTTT	CSAPGTDTDTQYF
TRBV23-1	TRBJ2-5	-	-	TGCGCCAGCAGTCAAAACGCCCCCGGGCCCCTTCTCCAAGAGACCCAGTACTTC	CASSQNAPGPLLQETQYF
TRBV19	TRBJ1-1	few	-	TGTGCCAGTAGTTGGGGAAGGAACACTGAAGCTTTCTTT	CASSWGRNTEAFF
TRBV5-6	TRBJ1-2	-	TRBD1	TGTGCCAGCAGCTTTGGACAGGGGAATGGCTACACCTTC	CASSFGQGNGYTF
TRBV6-2/TRBV6-3	TRBJ2-3	few	-	TGTGCCAGCAGTTACTCCCCGGGACTTAGGACAGATACGCAGTATTTT	CASSYSPGLRTDTQYF
TRBV7-9	TRBJ2-5	few	-	TGTGCCAGCAGCTTAAAAAGCAGGGGGGCAGAGACCCAGTACTTC	CASSLKSRGAETQYF
TRBV5-5	TRBJ1-3	few	-	TGTGCCAGCAGCCTAGGGGGGTATCCTCGCTCCGCACGAAACACCATATATTTT	CASSLGGYPRSARNTIYF
TRBV12-3/TRBV12-4	TRBJ2-2	few	TRBD1	TGTGCCAGCAGCGTAACAGGGGCCGGGGAGCTGTTTTTT	CASSVTGAGELFF
TRBV7-9	TRBJ2-3	few	TRBD1	TGTGCCAGCAGCCTGGGGACAGACAGCACAGATACGCAGTATTTT	CASSLGTDSTDTQYF
TRBV4-2	TRBJ2-2	few	TRBD2	TGTGCCAGCAGCCAGCAGTCTAGCGGTCCGAACACCGGGGAGCTGTTTTTT	CASSQQSSGPNTGELFF
TRBV12-3/TRBV12-4	TRBJ2-3	few	TRBD1	TGTGCCAGCAGTTTCAGGGGGCGAGATACGCAGTATTTT	CASSFRGRDTQYF
TRBV4-1	TRBJ2-7	-	-	TGCGCCAGCAGCCAAGCCCCTAGCGTGCACGAGCAGTACTTC	CASSQAPSVHEQYF
TRBV27	TRBJ2-5	few	TRBD1	TGTGCCAGCAGTTTTGAGGGGGCAGGAGCGGAGACCCAGTACTTC	CASSFEGAGAETQYF
TRBV27	TRBJ2-7	few	TRBD2	TGTGCCAGCAGTTTCAGCGGGAGAAACGACGAGCAGTACTTC	CASSFSGRNDEQYF
TRBV7-6	TRBJ2-1	many	-	TGTGCCAGCAGCTTTACTTTGCCAGGCGAGCAGTTCTTC	CASSFTLPGEQFF
TRBV6-5	TRBJ1-1	-	TRBD1	TGTGCCAGCAGTTACTTATACAGGGGGCAGGGCACTGAAGCTTTCTTT	CASSYLYRGQGTEAFF
TRBV24-1	TRBJ2-7	-	TRBD1	TGTGCCACCGGCGCCGGGACAGCCGGTTCCTACGAGCAGTACTTC	CATGAGTAGSYEQYF
TRBV11-2	TRBJ1-1	few	-	TGTGCCAGCAGCTTAGATCGTTTCGGGGGGCACACTGAAGCTTTCTTT	CASSLDRFGGHTEAFF
TRBV12-3/TRBV12-4	TRBJ1-1	-	-	TGTGCCAGCTTAGGGGGATGGTACACTGAAGCTTTCTTT	CASLGGWYTEAFF
TRBV11-2	TRBJ2-1	-	TRBD2	TGTGCCAGCAGCTTAGATGCTGCGGGGGGGCCTACAAATGAGCAGTTCTTC	CASSLDAAGGPTNEQFF
TRBV12-3/TRBV12-4	TRBJ1-1	many	-	TGTGCCAGCAGTGTCGATGGGGGCGGCACTGAAGCTTTCTTT	CASSVDGGGTEAFF
TRBV27	TRBJ2-3	few	TRBD2	TGTGCCAGCAGTTGGCTAGCGGACACAGATACGCAGTATTTT	CASSWLADTDTQYF
TRBV27	TRBJ2-7	-	-	TGTGCCAGCAGTTTATCGTCGGCAGGGGCCTACGAGCAGTACTTC	CASSLSSAGAYEQYF
TRBV24-1	TRBJ2-3	-	TRBD2	TGTGCCACCAGTGATGAAACTAGCGGGTCCCCACCCGATACGCAGTATTTT	CATSDETSGSPPDTQYF
TRBV6-2/TRBV6-3	TRBJ1-1	-	-	TGTGCCAGCAGTTACCGGACGCGGAACACTGAAGCTTTCTTT	CASSYRTRNTEAFF
TRBV20-1	TRBJ1-1	few	TRBD1	TGCAGTGCTAGAGAAGGGGGCATTGAAGCTTTCTTT	CSAREGGIEAFF
TRBV7-2	TRBJ2-1	few	-	TGTGCCAGCAGCTTAGGCTCCAGTGGCAATGAGCAGTTCTTC	CASSLGSSGNEQFF
TRBV7-9	TRBJ1-2	-	-	TGTGCCAGCATTCACCTCCGGGAACAGTCGTTTGGCTACACCTTC	CASIHLREQSFGYTF
TRBV7-9	TRBJ1-4	-	-	TGTGCCAGCAGCTTCGACTACCGATATGATGCAACTAATGAAAAACTGTTTTTT	CASSFDYRYDATNEKLFF
TRBV9	TRBJ2-1	-	TRBD1	TGTGCCAGCAGCTCAACCACCCGGACAGGGAGTTACAATGAGCAGTTCTTC	CASSSTTRTGSYNEQFF
TRBV20-1	TRBJ2-7	few	TRBD2	TGCAGTGCTAGCAAGAGCGGGAGGGCCTATTACGAGCAGTACTTC	CSASKSGRAYYEQYF
TRBV11-3	TRBJ1-1	few	-	TGTGCCAGCAGCAGGGGTTATGGCACTGAAGCTTTCTTT	CASSRGYGTEAFF